This TCR beta chain was recovered during a study of long-term antiretroviral therapy in people with HIV. The assay used was immunoSEQ (version v3.0), run at survey level. Here immunoSEQ multiplex PCR was the method, and the copy in TCRdb shows in-frame clones only, minus some. Here the sample spans 15,000 to 20,000 clones, 85% to 90% being singletons. CDR3 length equals 12 residues. CDR1 and CDR2 (germline): ENHRY, SYGVKD. V lost 0 bases and J lost 7, with 7 bases in between. The sample here was unsorted PBMCs, taken around 2.3 years before starting antiretroviral therapy. V is TRBV10-3 and J is TRBJ2-7; D unclear. This clonotype was sampled from a woman aged 30 to 39 with HIV. The CDR3 protein is CAISESIGEQYF. The DNA for the CDR3 is TGTGCCATCAGTGAGTCGATCGGGGAGCAGTACTTC.